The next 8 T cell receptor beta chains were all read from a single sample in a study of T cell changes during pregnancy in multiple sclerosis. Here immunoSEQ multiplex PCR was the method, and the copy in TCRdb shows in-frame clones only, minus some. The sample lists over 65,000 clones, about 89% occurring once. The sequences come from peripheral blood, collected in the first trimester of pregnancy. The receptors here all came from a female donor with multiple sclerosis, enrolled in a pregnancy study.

The CDR3 loop reads CAISEGGGLSSYNEQFF. In DNA, the CDR3 is TGTGCCATCAGTGAAGGGGGGGGGCTCTCCTCCTACAATGAGCAGTTCTTC. This sequence joins TRBV10-3 and TRBJ2-1; D may be TRBD2 (7 bases). This CDR3 spans 17 amino acids. V was pared by 3 bases and J by 0 bases, with 15 bases between. CDR1 is ENHRY, CDR2 SYGVKD, per germline.

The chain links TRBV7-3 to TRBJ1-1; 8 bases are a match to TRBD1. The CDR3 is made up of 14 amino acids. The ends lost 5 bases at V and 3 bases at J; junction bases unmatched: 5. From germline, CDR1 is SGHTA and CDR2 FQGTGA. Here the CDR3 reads CASSPDRGDTEAFF. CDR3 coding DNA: TGTGCCAGCAGCCCTGACAGGGGCGACACTGAAGCTTTCTTT.

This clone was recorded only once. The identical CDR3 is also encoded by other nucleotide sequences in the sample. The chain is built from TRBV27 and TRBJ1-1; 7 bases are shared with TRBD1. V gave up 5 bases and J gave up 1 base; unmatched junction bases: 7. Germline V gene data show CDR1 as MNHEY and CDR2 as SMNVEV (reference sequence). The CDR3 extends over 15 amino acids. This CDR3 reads CASSPRDRPNTEAFF. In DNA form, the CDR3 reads TGTGCCAGCAGTCCCCGGGACAGACCGAACACTGAAGCTTTCTTT.

The CDR3 DNA reads TGTGCCAGCAGCGCCCGGGACAGGGCCTACGAGCAGTACTTC. The encoded protein is CASSARDRAYEQYF. The genes are TRBV4-2 and TRBJ2-7; 9 bases agree with TRBD1. V shed 5 bases, J shed 2 bases, and the junction held 4 bases outside the gene matches. The CDR3 consists of 14 residues. The V gene's germline CDR1 is LGHNA and CDR2 YNFKEQ.

CDR3 in amino acids: CAIRQFSNQPQHF. The CDR3 bases are TGTGCCATCAGACAGTTTAGCAATCAGCCCCAGCATTTT. The V and J genes are TRBV10-3 and TRBJ1-5; D ambiguous. The CDR3 loop spans 13 amino acids. Germline V gene lookup returns CDR1 ENHRY and CDR2 SYGVKD. Trimming shortened V by 6 bases and J by 0 bases, and 6 bases separated the two germline ends.

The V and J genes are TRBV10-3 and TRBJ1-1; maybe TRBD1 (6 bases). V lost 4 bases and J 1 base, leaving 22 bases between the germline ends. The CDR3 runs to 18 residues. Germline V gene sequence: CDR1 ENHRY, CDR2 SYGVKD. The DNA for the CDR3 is TGTGCCATCAGTGCCAGGGCAGGGGCCACGCCGGGGAACACTGAAGCTTTCTTT. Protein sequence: CAISARAGATPGNTEAFF.

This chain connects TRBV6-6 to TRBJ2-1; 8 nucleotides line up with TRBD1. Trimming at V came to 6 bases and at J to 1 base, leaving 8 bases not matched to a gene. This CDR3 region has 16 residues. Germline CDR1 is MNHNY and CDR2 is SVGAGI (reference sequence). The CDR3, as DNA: TGTGCCAGCAGGGAATTAGACAGGGGATCCTACAATGAGCAGTTCTTC. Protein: CASRELDRGSYNEQFF.

The CDR3 loop reads CASSLGLGAPDEQFF. In DNA form, the CDR3 reads TGTGCCAGCAGCTTAGGCCTGGGAGCCCCGGATGAGCAGTTCTTC. The chain employs TRBV13 and TRBJ2-1; perhaps TRBD2 as D (5 bases). The CDR3 is 15 amino acids. Germline CDR1 reads PRHDT; CDR2 reads FYEKMQ (reference sequence). V was cut by 0 bases and J by 8 bases, with 14 bases left in between.